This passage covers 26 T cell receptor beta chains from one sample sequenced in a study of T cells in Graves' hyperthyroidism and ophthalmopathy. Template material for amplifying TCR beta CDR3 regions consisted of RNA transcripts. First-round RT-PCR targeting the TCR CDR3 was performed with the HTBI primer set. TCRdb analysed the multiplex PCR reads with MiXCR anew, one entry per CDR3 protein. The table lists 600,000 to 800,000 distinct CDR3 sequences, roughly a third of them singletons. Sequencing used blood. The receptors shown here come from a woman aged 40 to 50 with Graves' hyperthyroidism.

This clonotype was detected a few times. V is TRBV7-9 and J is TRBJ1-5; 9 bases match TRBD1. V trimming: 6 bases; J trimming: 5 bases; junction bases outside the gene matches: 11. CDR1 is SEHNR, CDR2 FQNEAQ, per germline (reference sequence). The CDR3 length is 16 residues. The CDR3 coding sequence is TGTGCCAGCAGTACCACCGGGACAGGGCTCCATCAGCCCCAGCATTTT. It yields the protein CASSTTGTGLHQPQHF. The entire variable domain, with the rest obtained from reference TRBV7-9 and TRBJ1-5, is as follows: DTGVSQNPRHKITKRGQNVTFRCDPISEHNRLYWYRQTLGQGPEFLTYFQNEAQLEKSRLLSDRFSAERPKGSFSTLEIQRTEQGDSAMYLCASSTTGTGLHQPQHFGDGTRLSIL.

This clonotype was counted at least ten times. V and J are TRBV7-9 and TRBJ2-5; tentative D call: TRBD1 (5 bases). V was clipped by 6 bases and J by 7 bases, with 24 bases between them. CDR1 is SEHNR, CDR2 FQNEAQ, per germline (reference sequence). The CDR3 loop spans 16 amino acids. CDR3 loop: CASSLRAFAGLGTQYF. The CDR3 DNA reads TGTGCCAGCAGTCTCAGGGCCTTCGCAGGGCTCGGGACCCAGTACTTC.

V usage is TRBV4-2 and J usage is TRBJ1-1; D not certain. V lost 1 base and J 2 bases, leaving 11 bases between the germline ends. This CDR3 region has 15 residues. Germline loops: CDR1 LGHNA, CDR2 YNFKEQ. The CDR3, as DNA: TGTGCCAGCAGCCAAGGGGAAGGGATTAACACTGAAGCTTTCTTT. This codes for CASSQGEGINTEAFF.

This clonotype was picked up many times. The CDR3 loop reads CASTRGLSNQPQHF. The CDR3 bases are TGTGCCAGTACCAGGGGGCTGAGCAATCAGCCCCAGCATTTT. The genes are TRBV2 and TRBJ1-5, with 8 bases lining up with TRBD1. J was trimmed by 1 base and V by 9 bases; bases with no gene match: 5. Germline values: CDR1 SNHLY, CDR2 FYNNEI. The CDR3 has 14 amino acids.

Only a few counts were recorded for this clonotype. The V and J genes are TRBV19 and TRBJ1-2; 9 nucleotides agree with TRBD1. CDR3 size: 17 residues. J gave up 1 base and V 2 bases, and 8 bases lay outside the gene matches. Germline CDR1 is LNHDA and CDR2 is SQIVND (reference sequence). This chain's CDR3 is CASSISAGTGNNYGYTF. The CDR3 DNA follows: TGTGCCAGTAGTATATCTGCCGGGACAGGGAATAACTATGGCTACACCTTC.

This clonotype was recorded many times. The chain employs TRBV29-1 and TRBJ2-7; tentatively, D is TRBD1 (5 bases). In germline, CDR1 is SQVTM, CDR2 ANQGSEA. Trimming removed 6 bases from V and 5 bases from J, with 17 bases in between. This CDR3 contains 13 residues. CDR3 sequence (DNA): TGCAGCGTCACCCCGATGACAGTCGACGAGCAGTACTTC. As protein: CSVTPMTVDEQYF.

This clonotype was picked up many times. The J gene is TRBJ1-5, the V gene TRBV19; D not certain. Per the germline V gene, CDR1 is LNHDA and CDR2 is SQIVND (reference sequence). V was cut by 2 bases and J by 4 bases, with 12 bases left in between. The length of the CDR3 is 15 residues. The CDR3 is CASSIKDGINQPQHF. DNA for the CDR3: TGTGCCAGTAGTATAAAGGACGGGATTAATCAGCCCCAGCATTTT.

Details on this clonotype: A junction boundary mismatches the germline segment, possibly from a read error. In DNA, the CDR3 is TGTGCCAGCAGTTTATTGGAACTCGGTGTTAATACCGGGGAGCTGTTTTTT. Its translation is CASSLLELGVNTGELFF. This sequence joins TRBV10-3 and TRBJ2-2; D ambiguous. The CDR3 extends over 17 amino acids. The V gene's germline CDR1 is ENHRY and CDR2 SYGVKD.

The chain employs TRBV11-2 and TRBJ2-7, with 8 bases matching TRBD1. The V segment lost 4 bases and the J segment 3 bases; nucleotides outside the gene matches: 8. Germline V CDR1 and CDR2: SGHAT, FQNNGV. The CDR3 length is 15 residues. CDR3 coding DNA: TGTGCCAGCAGCTCCCCCTCCGGGACAGGCTACGAGCAGTACTTC. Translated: CASSSPSGTGYEQYF.

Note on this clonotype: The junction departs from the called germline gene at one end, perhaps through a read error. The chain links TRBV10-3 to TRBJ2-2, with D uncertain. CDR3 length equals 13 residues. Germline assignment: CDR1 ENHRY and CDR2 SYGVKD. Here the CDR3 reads CASSFPPPSWLFF. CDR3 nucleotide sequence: TGTGCCAGCAGTTTTCCCCCCCCCAGCTGGCTGTTTTTT.

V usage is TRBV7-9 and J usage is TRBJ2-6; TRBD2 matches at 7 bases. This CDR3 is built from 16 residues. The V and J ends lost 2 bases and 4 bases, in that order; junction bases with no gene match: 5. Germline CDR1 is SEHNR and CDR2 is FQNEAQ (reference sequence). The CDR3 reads CASSLWGGEGANVLTF. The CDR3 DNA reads TGTGCCAGCAGCTTATGGGGGGGGGAAGGGGCCAACGTCCTGACTTTC.

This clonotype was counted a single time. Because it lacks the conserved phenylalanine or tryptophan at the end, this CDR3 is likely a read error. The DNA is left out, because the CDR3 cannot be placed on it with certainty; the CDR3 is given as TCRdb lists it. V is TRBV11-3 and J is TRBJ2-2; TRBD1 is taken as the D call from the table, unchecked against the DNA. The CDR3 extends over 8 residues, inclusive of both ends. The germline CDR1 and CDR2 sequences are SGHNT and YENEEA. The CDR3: CASSFTGT.

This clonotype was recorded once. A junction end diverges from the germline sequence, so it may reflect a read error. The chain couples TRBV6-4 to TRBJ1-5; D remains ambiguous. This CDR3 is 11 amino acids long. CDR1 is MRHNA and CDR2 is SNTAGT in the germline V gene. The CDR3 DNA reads TGTGCCGGCAGTGTTTCAGTTTCCCAGCATTTT. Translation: CAGSVSVSQHF.

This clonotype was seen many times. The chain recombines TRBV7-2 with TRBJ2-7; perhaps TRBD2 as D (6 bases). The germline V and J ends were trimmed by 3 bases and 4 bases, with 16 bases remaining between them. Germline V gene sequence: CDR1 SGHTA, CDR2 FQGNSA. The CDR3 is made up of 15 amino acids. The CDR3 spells CASSLTPGASYEQYF. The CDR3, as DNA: TGTGCCAGCAGCTTGACACCGGGAGCCTCGTACGAGCAGTACTTC.

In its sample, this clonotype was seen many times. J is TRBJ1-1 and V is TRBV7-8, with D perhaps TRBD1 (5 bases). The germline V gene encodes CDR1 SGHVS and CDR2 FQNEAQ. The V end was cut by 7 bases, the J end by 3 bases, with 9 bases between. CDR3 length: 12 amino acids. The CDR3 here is CASTRDDTEAFF. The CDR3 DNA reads TGTGCCAGCACTCGGGACGACACTGAAGCTTTCTTT.

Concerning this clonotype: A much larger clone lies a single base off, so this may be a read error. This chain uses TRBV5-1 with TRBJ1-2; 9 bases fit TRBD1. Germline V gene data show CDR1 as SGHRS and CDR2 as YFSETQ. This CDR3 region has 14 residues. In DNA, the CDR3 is TGCACCAGCAGCTTGGGGGACAGGGCCCATGGCTACACCTTC. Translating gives CTSSLGDRAHGYTF.

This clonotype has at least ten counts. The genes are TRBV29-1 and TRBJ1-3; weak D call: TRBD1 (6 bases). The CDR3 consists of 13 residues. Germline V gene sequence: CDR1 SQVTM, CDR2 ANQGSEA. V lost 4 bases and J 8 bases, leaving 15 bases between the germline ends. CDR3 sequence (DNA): TGCAGCGTTGTCTCGAGTTCAGGGGACACCATATATTTT. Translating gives CSVVSSSGDTIYF.

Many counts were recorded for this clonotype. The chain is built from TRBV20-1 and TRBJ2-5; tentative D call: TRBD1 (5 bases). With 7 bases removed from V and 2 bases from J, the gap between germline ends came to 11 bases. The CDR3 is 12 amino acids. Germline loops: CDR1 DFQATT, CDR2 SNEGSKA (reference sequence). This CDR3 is CSETGFQETQYF. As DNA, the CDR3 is TGCAGTGAAACAGGATTTCAAGAGACCCAGTACTTC.

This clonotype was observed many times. CDR3 residues: CASSLDRARNSPLHF. In nucleotides, the CDR3 is TGTGCCAGCAGCTTGGACCGGGCCAGAAATTCACCCCTCCACTTT. The chain is built from TRBV7-2 and TRBJ1-6; no clear D gene. This CDR3 is 15 amino acids long. V was cut by 3 bases and J by 7 bases, with 13 bases left in between. Germline lookup yields CDR1 SGHTA and CDR2 FQGNSA.

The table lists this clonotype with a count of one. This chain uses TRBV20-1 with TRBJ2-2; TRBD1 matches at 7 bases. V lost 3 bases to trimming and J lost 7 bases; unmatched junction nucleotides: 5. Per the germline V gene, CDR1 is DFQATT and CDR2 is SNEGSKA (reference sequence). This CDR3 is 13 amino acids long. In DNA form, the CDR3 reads TGCAGTGCTAGCCGGGACAGTCGCGGGGAGCTGTTTTTT. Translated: CSASRDSRGELFF.

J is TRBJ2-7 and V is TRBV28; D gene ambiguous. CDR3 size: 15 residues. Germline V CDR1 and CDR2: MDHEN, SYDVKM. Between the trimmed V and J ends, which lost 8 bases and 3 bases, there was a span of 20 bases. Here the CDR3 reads CASRAFDGADYEQYF. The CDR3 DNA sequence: TGTGCCAGCCGTGCCTTCGACGGAGCCGACTACGAGCAGTACTTC.

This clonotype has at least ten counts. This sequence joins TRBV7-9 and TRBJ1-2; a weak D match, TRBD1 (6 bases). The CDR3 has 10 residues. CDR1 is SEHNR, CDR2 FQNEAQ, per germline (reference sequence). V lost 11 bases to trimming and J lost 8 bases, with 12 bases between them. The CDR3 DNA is TGTGCCCTGGGGGGGGGCGGCTACACCTTC. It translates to CALGGGGYTF. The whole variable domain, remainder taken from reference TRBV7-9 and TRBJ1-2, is DTGVSQNPRHKITKRGQNVTFRCDPISEHNRLYWYRQTLGQGPEFLTYFQNEAQLEKSRLLSDRFSAERPKGSFSTLEIQRTEQGDSAMYLCALGGGGYTFGSGTRLTVV.

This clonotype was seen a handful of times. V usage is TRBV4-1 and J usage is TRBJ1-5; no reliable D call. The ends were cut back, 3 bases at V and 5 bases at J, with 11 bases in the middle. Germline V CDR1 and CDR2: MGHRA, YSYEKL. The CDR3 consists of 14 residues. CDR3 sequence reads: CASSQSLVDQPQHF. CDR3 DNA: TGCGCCAGCAGCCAGTCACTGGTAGATCAGCCCCAGCATTTT.

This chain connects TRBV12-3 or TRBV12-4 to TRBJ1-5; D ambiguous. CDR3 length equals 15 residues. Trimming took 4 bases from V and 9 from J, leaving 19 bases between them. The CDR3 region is CASSSDMEDPRPQHF. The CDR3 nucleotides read TGTGCCAGCAGTTCGGATATGGAAGATCCCCGGCCCCAGCATTTT.

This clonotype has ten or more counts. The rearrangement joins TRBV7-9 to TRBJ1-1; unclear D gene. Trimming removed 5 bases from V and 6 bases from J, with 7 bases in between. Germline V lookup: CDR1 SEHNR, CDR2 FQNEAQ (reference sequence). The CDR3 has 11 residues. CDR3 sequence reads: CASSPASEAFF. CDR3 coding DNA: TGTGCCAGCAGCCCCGCCTCTGAAGCTTTCTTT.

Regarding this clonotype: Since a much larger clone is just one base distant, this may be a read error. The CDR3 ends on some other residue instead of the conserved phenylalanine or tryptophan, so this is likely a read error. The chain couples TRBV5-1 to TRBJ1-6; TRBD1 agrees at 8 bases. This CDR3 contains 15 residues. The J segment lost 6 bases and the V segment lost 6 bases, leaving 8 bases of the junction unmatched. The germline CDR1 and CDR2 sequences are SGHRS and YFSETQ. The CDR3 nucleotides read TGCGCCAGCAACCGTGACAGGGGTATTAATTCACCCCTCCACCTT. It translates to CASNRDRGINSPLHL.